The entry below describes one T cell receptor beta chain. The data were taken from a study of patients and donors after allogeneic stem cell transplantation. V was pared by 2 bases and J by 4 bases, with 18 bases between. The germline gives CDR1 DFQATT, CDR2 SNEGSKA (reference sequence). The CDR3 covers 15 residues. TCRdb itself ran the RT-PCR reads through MiXCR, one entry per CDR3 protein. The table lists approximately 200,000 distinct CDR3 sequences, over 12% of them singletons. This TCR derives from a human donor who was either an allogeneic HSCT recipient or a stem cell or donor lymphocyte infusion donor (not recorded which). It is not recorded whose cells these are; they may come from a transplant donor. The J gene is TRBJ2-7, the V gene TRBV20-1; TRBD1 is a possible D gene (5 bases). Sequenced input: blood, either unsorted or a sorted T cell fraction (not recorded which). CDR3 amino acids: CSARRRKTVAYEQYF. CDR3 sequence (DNA): TGCAGTGCTAGACGCCGAAAGACAGTAGCATACGAGCAGTACTTC.